This T cell receptor beta chain was sequenced during a study of CD8+ T cells in alopecia areata. For the study at large: Patients remained on tofacitinib for 6 to 18 months and then went 6 months without it.

Noted treatment: oral pan-JAK inhibitor, 5-10 mg twice daily. Per the germline V gene, CDR1 is SNHLY and CDR2 is FYNNEI. V was pared by 0 bases and J by 2 bases, with 8 bases between. The CDR3 is made up of 14 amino acids. It was cDNA, reverse transcribed from extracted RNA, that served as the sequencing template. Clones were read by immunoSEQ multiplex PCR, and TCRdb kept only the in-frame ones, dropping some. The data hold approximately 210,000 clones, with 55% to 70% observed a single time. Findings and caveats of the study: Among the top 100, expanded CD8+ clones were significantly decreased by tofacitinib, as was scalp clonality. Higher clonality and more expanded CD8+ clones appeared in lesional than normal scalp.

On this clone itself: Its antigen is currently unknown.

The starting material was CD4+ T cells sorted from blood, obtained at week 4, from a patient treated with tofacitinib. V gene TRBV2 combines with J gene TRBJ2-7; possibly TRBD1 for D (5 bases). The receptor's source is a human donor with alopecia areata. CDR3 in DNA: TGTGCCAGCAGTGAAGCGGGGCCTCCCTACGAGCAGTACTTC. Protein product: CASSEAGPPYEQYF.